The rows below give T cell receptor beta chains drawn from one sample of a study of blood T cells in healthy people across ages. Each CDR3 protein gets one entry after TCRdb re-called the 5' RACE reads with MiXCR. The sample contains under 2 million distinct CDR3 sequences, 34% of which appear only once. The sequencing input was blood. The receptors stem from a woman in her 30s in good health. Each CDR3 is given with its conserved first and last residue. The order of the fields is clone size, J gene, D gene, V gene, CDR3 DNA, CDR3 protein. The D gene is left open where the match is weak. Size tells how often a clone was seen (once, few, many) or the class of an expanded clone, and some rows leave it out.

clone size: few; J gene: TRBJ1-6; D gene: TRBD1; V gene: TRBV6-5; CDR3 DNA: TGTGCCAGCAGTTCAGACCCCGACAGGGTGCTAACACCCCTCCACTTT; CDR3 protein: CASSSDPDRVLTPLHF
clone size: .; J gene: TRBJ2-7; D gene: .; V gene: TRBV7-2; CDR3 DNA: TGTGCCAGCAGCTCGCGGGACAGAATAGGCGAGCAGTACTTC; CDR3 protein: CASSSRDRIGEQYF
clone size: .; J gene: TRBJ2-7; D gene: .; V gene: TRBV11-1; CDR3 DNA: TGTGCCAGCAGCTTGGCCGAGGGTGAGCAGTACTTC; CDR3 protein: CASSLAEGEQYF
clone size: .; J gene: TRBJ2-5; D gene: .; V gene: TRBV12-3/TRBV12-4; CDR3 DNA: TGTGCCAGCACCGGGGGCCAGAGGGCTAATGAGCAGTACTTC; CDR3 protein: CASTGGQRANEQYF
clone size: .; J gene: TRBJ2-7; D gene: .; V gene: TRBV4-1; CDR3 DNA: TGCACCAGCAGCTTTCGGTCCTGGGGATCCTACGAGCAGTACTTC; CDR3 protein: CTSSFRSWGSYEQYF
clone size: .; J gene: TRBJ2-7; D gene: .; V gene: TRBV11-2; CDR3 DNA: TGTGCCAGCAGCTTAGATCTCGGGGCAGAGCAGTACTTC; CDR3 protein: CASSLDLGAEQYF
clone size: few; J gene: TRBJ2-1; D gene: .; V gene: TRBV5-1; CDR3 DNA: TGCGCCAGCAGCACGGGACGGAGCGCACAGTTCTTC; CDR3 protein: CASSTGRSAQFF
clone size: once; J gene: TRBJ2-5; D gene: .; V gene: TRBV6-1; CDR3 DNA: TGTGCCAGCTACATCCCGGGGACCAGTCCTCAAGAGACCCAGTACTTC; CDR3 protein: CASYIPGTSPQETQYF
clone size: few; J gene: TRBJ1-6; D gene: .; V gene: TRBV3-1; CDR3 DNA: TGTGCCAGCAGCCAAGAAGGGGAAAGGGCACCCCTCCACTTT; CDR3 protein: CASSQEGERAPLHF
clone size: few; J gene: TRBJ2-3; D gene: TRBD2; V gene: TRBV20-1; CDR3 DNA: TGCAGTGCTAGTTCCCTGCCAGCGGGAGTAACAGATACGCAGTATTTT; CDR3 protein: CSASSLPAGVTDTQYF
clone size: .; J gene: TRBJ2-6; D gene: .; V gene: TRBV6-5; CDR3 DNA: TGTGCCAGCAGTATGAGAAGGAGCTCTGGGGCCAACGTCCTGACTTTC; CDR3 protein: CASSMRRSSGANVLTF
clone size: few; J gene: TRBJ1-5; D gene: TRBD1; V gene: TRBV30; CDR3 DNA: TGTGCCTGGAGTGGAACCAGGGGGAGCAATCAGCCCCAGCATTTT; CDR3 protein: CAWSGTRGSNQPQHF
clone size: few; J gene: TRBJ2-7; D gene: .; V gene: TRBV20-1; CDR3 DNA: TGCAGTGCTAGTTTTTGGGAAGTGGCGGGCCGACTCTCCTACGAGCAGTACTTC; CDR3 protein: CSASFWEVAGRLSYEQYF
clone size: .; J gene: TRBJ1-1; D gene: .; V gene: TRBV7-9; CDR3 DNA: TGTGCCAGCAGATGGGGACTGGAGAACACTGAAGCTTTCTTT; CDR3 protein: CASRWGLENTEAFF
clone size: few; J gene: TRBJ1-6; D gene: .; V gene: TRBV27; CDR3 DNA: TGTGCCAGCTCATTCGAGGGTAATTCACCCCTCCACTTT; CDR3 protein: CASSFEGNSPLHF
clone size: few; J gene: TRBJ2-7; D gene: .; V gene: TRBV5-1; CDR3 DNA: TGCGCCAGCAGCTTTACCGGAGGGGACCCCTACGAGCAGTACTTC; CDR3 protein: CASSFTGGDPYEQYF
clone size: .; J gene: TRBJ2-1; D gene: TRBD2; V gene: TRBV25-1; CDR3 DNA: TGTGCCAGCAGTGAAGGACTAGCGGGTAACTACAATGAGCAGTTCTTC; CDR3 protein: CASSEGLAGNYNEQFF
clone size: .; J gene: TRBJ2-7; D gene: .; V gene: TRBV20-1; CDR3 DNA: TGCAGTGCTCCGCCTCCGGACAGAGCCTACGAGCAGTACTTC; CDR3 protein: CSAPPPDRAYEQYF
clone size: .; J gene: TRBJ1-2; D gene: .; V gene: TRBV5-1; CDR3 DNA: TGCGCCAGCAGCTTAGGGACAAGAGCTAACTATGGCTACACCTTC; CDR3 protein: CASSLGTRANYGYTF
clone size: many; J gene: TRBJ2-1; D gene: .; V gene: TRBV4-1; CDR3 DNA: TGCGCCAGCAGCCAAGAAAGCAGCTCCTACAATGAGCAGTTCTTC; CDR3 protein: CASSQESSSYNEQFF
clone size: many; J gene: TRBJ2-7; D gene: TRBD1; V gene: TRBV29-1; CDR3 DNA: TGCAGCGGGGTACAGGGGCCAGCCTACGAGCAGTACTTC; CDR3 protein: CSGVQGPAYEQYF
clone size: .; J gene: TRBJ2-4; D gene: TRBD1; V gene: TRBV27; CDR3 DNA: TGTGCCAGCAGTTCGGACAGGGTGGAGAAGAAGCAGTACTTC; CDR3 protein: CASSSDRVEKKQYF
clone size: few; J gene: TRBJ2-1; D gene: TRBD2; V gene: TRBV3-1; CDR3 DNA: TGTGCCAGCAGCCACGCGGGAGCAAACAATGAGCAGTTCTTC; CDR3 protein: CASSHAGANNEQFF
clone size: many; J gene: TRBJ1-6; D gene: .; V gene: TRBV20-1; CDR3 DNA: TGCAGTGCTAGAGAGGGAGGTAATTCACCCCTCCACTTT; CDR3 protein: CSAREGGNSPLHF
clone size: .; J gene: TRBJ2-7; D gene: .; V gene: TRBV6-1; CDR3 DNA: TGTGCCAGCAGTGAACGCCAGCGAACCTACGAGCAGTACTTC; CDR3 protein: CASSERQRTYEQYF
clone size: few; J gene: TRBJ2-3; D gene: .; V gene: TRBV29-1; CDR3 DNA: TGCAGCGGAAGGTGGGGGGGGCCGACAGATACGCAGTATTTT; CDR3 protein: CSGRWGGPTDTQYF
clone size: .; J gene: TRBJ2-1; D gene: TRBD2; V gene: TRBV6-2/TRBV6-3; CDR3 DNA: TGTGCCAGCAGTTACTCGAGAGCGGGGGGGCCAGACAATGAGCGGTTCTTC; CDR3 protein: CASSYSRAGGPDNERFF
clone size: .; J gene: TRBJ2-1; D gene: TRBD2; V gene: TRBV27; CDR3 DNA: TGTGCCAGCAGTTTAATTCCGGCGGGAGGATCACACAATGAGCAGGTCTTC; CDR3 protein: CASSLIPAGGSHNEQVF
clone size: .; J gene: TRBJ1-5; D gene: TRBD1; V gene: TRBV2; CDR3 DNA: TGTGCCGGCACAGGGGATGGCAATCAGCCCCAGCATTTT; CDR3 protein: CAGTGDGNQPQHF
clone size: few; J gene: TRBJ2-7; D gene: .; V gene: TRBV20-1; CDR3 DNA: TGCAGTGCTAGGGGTGGGAGCCATTCCTACGAGCAGTACTTC; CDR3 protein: CSARGGSHSYEQYF
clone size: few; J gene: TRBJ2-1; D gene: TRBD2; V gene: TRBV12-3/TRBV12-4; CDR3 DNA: TGTGCCAGCAGTTCCCGAGCGGGGGGGGGTGAGCAGTTCTTC; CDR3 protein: CASSSRAGGGEQFF
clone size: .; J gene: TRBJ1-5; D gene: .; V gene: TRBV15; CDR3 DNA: TGTGCCACCAGCAGAGTCGGAGGATATCAGCCCCAGCATTTT; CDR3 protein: CATSRVGGYQPQHF
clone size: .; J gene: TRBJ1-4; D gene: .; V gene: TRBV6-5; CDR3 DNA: TGTGCCAGCAGTCCCGGGTCCTCCGTGGCTGAAAAACTGTTTTTT; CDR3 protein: CASSPGSSVAEKLFF
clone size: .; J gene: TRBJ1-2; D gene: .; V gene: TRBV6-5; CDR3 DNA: TGTGCCAGCAGTTACAACCCCGAGGGCGGCTACACCTTC; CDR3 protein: CASSYNPEGGYTF
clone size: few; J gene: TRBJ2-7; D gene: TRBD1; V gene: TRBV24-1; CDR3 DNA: TGTGCCACCAGTGAGGGACAGTGGTACGAGCAGTACTTC; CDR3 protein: CATSEGQWYEQYF
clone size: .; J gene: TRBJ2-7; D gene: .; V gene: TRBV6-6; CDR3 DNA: TGTGCCAGCAGTCGCCTATGGGGGCCGGAGTACGAGCAGTACTTC; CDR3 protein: CASSRLWGPEYEQYF
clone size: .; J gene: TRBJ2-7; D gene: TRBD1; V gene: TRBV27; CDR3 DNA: TGTGCCAGCAGTTTATTTGTTGGACAGGGGCCCTACGAGCAGTACTTC; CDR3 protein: CASSLFVGQGPYEQYF
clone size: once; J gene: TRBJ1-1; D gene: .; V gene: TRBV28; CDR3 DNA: TGTGCCAGCAGTCCGGGCTCAGGTTACACTGAAGCTTTCTTT; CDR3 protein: CASSPGSGYTEAFF
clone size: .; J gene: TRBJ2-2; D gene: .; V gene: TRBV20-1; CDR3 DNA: TGCAGTGCTAGAGTGGATAGCGGCCTGGGGGAGCTGTTTTTT; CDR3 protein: CSARVDSGLGELFF
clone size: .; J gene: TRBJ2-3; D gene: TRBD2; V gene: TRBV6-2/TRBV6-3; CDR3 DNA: TGTGCCAGCAGTTACCCTCCCGGGACTAGCGGGAGGGCCGCAGATACGCAGTATTTT; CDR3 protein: CASSYPPGTSGRAADTQYF
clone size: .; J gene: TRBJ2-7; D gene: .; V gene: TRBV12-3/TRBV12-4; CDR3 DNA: TGTGCCAGCAGTCAGATCAGGGGTACCTACGAGCAGTACTTC; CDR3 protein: CASSQIRGTYEQYF
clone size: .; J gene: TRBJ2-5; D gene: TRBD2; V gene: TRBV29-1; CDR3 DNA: TGCAGCGTTGAAGAGCGAGTAGCGGGGACCCAGGAGACCCAGTACTTC; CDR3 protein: CSVEERVAGTQETQYF
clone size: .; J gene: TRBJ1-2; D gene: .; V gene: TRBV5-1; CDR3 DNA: TGCGCCAGCAGCCTCCCCGCCGGTGGGGGAACTAACTATGGCTACACCTTC; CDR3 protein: CASSLPAGGGTNYGYTF
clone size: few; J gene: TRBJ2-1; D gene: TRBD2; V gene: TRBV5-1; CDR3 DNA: TGCGCCAGCAGCCCGGGAGGCGGGAGGGCCGTAAATGAGCAGTTCTTC; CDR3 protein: CASSPGGGRAVNEQFF
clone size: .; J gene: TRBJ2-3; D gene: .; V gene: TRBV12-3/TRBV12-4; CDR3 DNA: TGTGCCAGCAAGAAATTCCGGGCTAGCAGCACAGATACGCAGTATTTT; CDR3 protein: CASKKFRASSTDTQYF
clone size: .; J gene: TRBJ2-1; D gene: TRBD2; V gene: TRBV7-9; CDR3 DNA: TGTGCCAGCAGCCCCTGGACTAGCGGGGGGTACAATGAGCAGTTCTTC; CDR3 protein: CASSPWTSGGYNEQFF
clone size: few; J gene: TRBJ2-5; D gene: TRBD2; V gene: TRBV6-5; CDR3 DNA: TGTGCCAGCAGTCGCGGGACTAGCGGGCTGAAGACCCAGTACTTC; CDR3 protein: CASSRGTSGLKTQYF
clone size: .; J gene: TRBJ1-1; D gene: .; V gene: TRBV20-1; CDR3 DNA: TGCAGTGCCCGACTCCCCCCGGGTGAGGGGACTGAAGCTTTCTTT; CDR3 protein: CSARLPPGEGTEAFF
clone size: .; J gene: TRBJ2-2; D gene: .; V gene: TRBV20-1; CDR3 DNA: TGCAGTGCCACCGACACCACCGGGGAGCTGTTTTTT; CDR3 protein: CSATDTTGELFF
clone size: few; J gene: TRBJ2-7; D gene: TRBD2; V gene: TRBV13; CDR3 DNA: TGTGCCAGCAGCTTAGGAGGGCGGGGGGGAATCTACGAGCAGTACTTC; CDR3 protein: CASSLGGRGGIYEQYF
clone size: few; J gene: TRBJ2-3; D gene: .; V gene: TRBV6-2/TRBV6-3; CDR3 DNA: TGTGCCAGCAGTTACTTCAGGAGGGATACGCAGTATTTT; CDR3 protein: CASSYFRRDTQYF
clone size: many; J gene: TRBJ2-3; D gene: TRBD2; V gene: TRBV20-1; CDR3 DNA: TGCAGTGCTCCGACTAGCGGGACGACAGATACGCAGTATTTT; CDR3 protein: CSAPTSGTTDTQYF
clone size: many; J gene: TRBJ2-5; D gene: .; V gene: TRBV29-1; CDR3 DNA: TGCAGCGTCACAACGATCAGGGATATGGGAGAGACCCAGTACTTC; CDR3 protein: CSVTTIRDMGETQYF